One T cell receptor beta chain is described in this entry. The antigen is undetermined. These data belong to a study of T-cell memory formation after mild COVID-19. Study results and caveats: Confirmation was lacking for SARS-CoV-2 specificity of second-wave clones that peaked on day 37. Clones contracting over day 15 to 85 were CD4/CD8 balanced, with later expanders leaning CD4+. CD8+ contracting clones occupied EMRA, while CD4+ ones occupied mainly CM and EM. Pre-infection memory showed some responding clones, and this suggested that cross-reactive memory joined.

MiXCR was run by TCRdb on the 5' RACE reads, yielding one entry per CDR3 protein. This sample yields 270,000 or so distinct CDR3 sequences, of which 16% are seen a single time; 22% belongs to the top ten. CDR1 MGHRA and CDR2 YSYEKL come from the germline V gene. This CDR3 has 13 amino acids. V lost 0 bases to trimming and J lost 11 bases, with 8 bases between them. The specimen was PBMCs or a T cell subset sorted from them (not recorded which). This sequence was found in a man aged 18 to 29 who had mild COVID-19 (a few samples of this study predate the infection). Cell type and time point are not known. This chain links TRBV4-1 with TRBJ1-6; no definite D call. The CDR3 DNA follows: TGCGCCAGCAGCCAAGAGGCGGGCCCACCCCTCCACTTT. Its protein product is CASSQEAGPPLHF.